The entry below gives a single TCR beta chain sequence along with its context. Given a much more abundant clone one base away, this may be a read error. The conserved final phenylalanine or tryptophan is absent from the CDR3, which likely points to a read error. CDR3 length: 14 amino acids. The ends were cut back, 5 bases at V and 2 bases at J, with 13 bases in the middle. In germline, CDR1 is MNHEY, CDR2 SMNVEV (reference sequence). This record belongs to a study of Graves' ophthalmopathy and Graves' hyperthyroidism. If patients had other autoimmune diseases, uncontrolled infections, pregnancy or lactation, they were excluded. Orbital computed tomography and thyroid ultrasound, along with TRAb, serum thyroxine and clinical symptoms, underpinned diagnosis. From RNA, the CDR3 regions of TCR beta chains were amplified and sequenced. Amplification began with first-round RT-PCR using HTBI primers, then second-round multiplex PCR was performed. TCRdb re-analysed the multiplex PCR reads in MiXCR, keeping a single row per CDR3 protein. The sample carries about 550,000 distinct CDR3 sequences, under 40% recorded once.

The J gene is TRBJ2-7, the V gene TRBV27, with a possible D match to TRBD1 (6 bases). The sequencing sample was made of peripheral blood or thyroid tissue (not recorded which). This TCR was recovered from an adult man with Graves' hyperthyroidism. CDR3 region: CASSQGTQAYEQYL. The CDR3 nucleotides are TGTGCCAGCAGTCAGGGGACGCAAGCCTACGAGCAGTACCTC.